This TCR beta chain was identified during a study of cytomegalovirus exposure and HLA in healthy donors (dated by TCRdb to about 2017). In the study overall: An earlier analysis of roughly 610 of the donors reported 276 Gb of sequence data and about 120 million unique TCR beta sequences obtained from roughly 180 million T cells. In the later analysis, no new phenotypic data were used to find candidate immune exposures; instead, reliance was placed on TCR beta sequences and their occurrence across donors. Donor age, sex, ethnicity and CMV serostatus were collected together with the repertoire data. All discovery cohort repertoires had been generated using a single sequencing platform. Of the roughly 410 genotyped donors, 65% to 90% were placed in the genetic ancestry cluster associated with self-reported Caucasian donors. Genome-wide SNP genotypes for about 65% of the 666 donors were used in a later genetic analysis, which treated that subset as a discovery cohort. In addition to the first cohort of 666 subjects, a separate validation cohort of 120 different subjects was used. The number of typed donors differed by locus: about 620-630 for A, B, C, DRB1 and DQB1; approximately 520 for DQA1; over 600 for DPA1; and about 450 for DPB1. The study profiled the T cell repertoires of 500 to 800 subjects by immunosequencing and related them to cytomegalovirus serostatus. To study patterns of TCR occurrence, a later analysis re-analyzed previously published TCR beta repertoires from just over 650 donors and added high-resolution HLA genotyping. Roughly 5 DR-DQ haplotypes were handled as single units for association and clustering because linkage in the cohort was strong. Among some 400 genotyped donors of the cohort, an average of roughly 240,000 unique TCR beta nucleotide sequences were sequenced per donor, about a sixth of them non-productive. The aim of the study was to test whether cataloging public T cell receptors could identify signatures of past pathogen exposure. Roughly 300 gigabases of sequencing data and 80 million or so unique TCR sequences were included in an early release covering about 700 HLA-typed donors. To decide whether each TCR beta V gene segment behaved as functional or pseudogenic, an earlier analysis of 587 of the donors relied on high-throughput TCR beta sequencing. HLA typing covered class I and class II loci at four-digit resolution. The study combined high-throughput TCR immunosequencing, statistical association of individual TCRs with disease status, and machine learning to predict cytomegalovirus infection status.

V gives up 1 base and J gives up 0 bases, and the segment between their germline ends measures 16 bases. CDR1 and CDR2 are drawn from the germline V gene (reference sequence): PRHDT, FYEKMQ. The CDR3 goes from the cysteine to the phenylalanine over 19 residues. Only the CDR3 portion is preserved as DNA: 57 bases, with reading frame beginning at the first base. About this clone itself: Its antigen remains undetermined.

The paper as a whole reports these results and caveats: In vitro tests confirmed that three of the cytomegalovirus-associated TCR beta chains recognize cytomegalovirus antigens. The study listed 150 to 200 TCR beta chains as associated with cytomegalovirus. The 87-base-pair reads could not distinguish some IMGT-functional V segments, including TRBV6-2 and TRBV6-3, so those segments were excluded. A cluster of highly shared sequence variants was judged likely to represent a technical artifact of the sequencing pipeline. A further reported finding was that TCR beta sequences accurately predicted the HLA-A and HLA-B alleles for most subjects in the first cohort. A later analysis reported that several top co-occurrence clusters appeared linked to parvovirus B19, influenza, CMV and Epstein-Barr virus. In a later genetic analysis, a missense DCLRE1C variant was associated with V-gene and J-gene trimming of TCR beta chains, and the association was replicated in an independent cohort. Most TCR sequences were observed very rarely across donors, whereas some public TCRs were present in many individuals. Roughly uniform sequencing depth across donors was assumed in presence/absence analyses, although this assumption may not hold. Because some donors lacked HLA typing at each locus, the association tests relied only on the typed subset. Specific HLA alleles were associated with 16,951 TCR beta sequences at a false discovery rate of 0.05 in a later analysis. In an earlier analysis of 587 of the donors, most TCR beta V segments appeared in productive rearrangements about 87% or about 30% of the time, broadly matching IMGT annotations. When HLA alleles, especially DR and DQ, strongly co-occurred, TCR associations were difficult to assign to individual alleles. The cohort was sequenced for TCR beta chains only, and without alpha or paired-chain data the features that could be detected were limited. In a later analysis, HLA-associated TCR beta chains showed more clonal expansion and lower generation probabilities than non-associated chains that were equally common. In a later analysis, most CMV-associated TCR beta chains were found to appear HLA-restricted, with HLA associations seemingly driven largely by CMV exposure. Because counts were too low, seventeen rarely observed V segments, including chromosome 9 orphons, were excluded from the earlier analysis of 587 of the donors. Linkage disequilibrium might explain the correlated functional status among segregating V segments, but an unknown experimental factor could not be ruled out. CMV serostatus was the only immune exposure information available for the cohort. The classifier was reported to diagnose cytomegalovirus status with high specificity and sensitivity in both the original cohort and the validation cohort. The authors suggested that the approach could potentially be generalized to other disease states and immunological phenotypes. In a later analysis, the rate of TCR association differed among HLA loci, with DRB1 alleles having the most associated TCRs and HLA-C alleles having the fewest. In a later genetic analysis, fewer N-insertions in productive TCRs were reported among donors in an Asian-associated ancestry cluster than the roughly 670-donor mean.

The library was prepared using the immunoSEQ multiplex PCR assay. A mixture of 60 forward primers for TCR Vbeta segments and 13 reverse primers for TCR Jbeta segments was used in the multiplex PCR. Amplification of the CDR3 region of rearranged TCR beta genes was performed with a multiplex PCR assay on genomic DNA. On the Illumina HiSeq System, the amplified TCR beta libraries were sequenced as 87-base-pair reads. The authors' analysis ran thus. A later analysis tallied 75 million to 95 million unique TCR beta chains across the 666 repertoires, and some 10 million of those chains were shared by two or more donors. To remove PCR and sequencing errors, raw reads were error-corrected and collapsed into unique sequences using a nearest-neighbor algorithm that merged closely related sequences. Alignment of CDR3 sequences to IMGT reference sequences was used to assign V, D and J gene segments. For a sequence to be retained, a match of at least six nucleotides was required to both a V gene segment and a J gene segment. A rearrangement counted as productive if the CDR3 had no stop codons and remained in frame with V and J, and every other rearrangement counted as non-productive. Following IMGT convention, CDR3 was defined as the stretch from the second conserved V-encoded cysteine to the conserved J-encoded phenylalanine. The earlier analysis of a few hundred of the donors excluded sequences that lacked an unambiguous match to a single V gene segment. In an earlier analysis of 587 of the donors, V segments were called functional above 56.7% productive rearrangements and were called segregating when the between-donor standard deviation exceeded 5%. A statistical classification framework was developed to diagnose cytomegalovirus status using the catalog of TCR beta chain sequences. In a later analysis, TCR nucleotide sequences were compared against IMGT/GENE-DB human TR gene sequences so that V and J genes could be assigned. The TCRdist pipeline was used in a later analysis to assign CDR3 sequences and most-parsimonious VDJ recombination scenarios. In a later analysis, each TCR beta chain was defined by its CDR3 amino acid sequence together with its V-gene family, and reads lacking a unique V-gene family were excluded. As a way to deal with suspected cross-contamination and a sequencing artifact, a later analysis dropped roughly 620 nucleotide sequences that were highly shared and had low generation probability. A later analysis calculated a clonal expansion index for each public chain from normalized within-repertoire ranks of inferred template counts. In a later analysis, generation probabilities were computed with a VDJ recombination model fitted to out-of-frame rearrangements, and the resulting probabilities were checked against IGoR. In a later analysis, TCR-TCR, TCR-HLA and TCR-CMV co-occurrence was scored with hypergeometric tests, and a repertoire-size bias correction was applied to TCR pairs. False discovery rates were estimated in a later analysis by permuting HLA or CMV assignments 20 times. In a later analysis, co-occurring TCRs were grouped using DBSCAN, with TCRdist sequence similarity added in when clustering inside HLA-allele-positive subsets. Repertoires with fewer than 30,000 or more than 120,000 public chains, plus five repertoires with anomalous nucleotide sharing, were excluded from co-occurrence clustering. Imported from immuneACCESS, the table was reduced by TCRdb to in-frame sequences with V and J called. These copies leave out some clones; in studies compared against another copy, an unresolved V gene accounts for under half, and the cause of the remainder is not known. The DNA was the basis for D and trimming; V, J and clone size are from that table. In this sample's table one finds some 60,000 clones. The leading ten clones occupy roughly 5% of the sample.

The cohort was made up of several hundred healthy bone marrow donors. All cohort members were sampled while nominally healthy, although unrecorded immune exposures were likely present. The donor was CMV seropositive and belonged to the group of 250 to 350 seropositive cohort members. A peripheral blood sample was collected from each donor, and TCR beta sequencing was performed on peripheral blood mononuclear cells. The Qiagen DNeasy Blood Extraction Kit was used to extract genomic DNA from the blood cell samples. This clonotype originated in a man aged 25-45 years in good health and CMV-seropositive. The chain is encoded by TRBV13 joined to TRBJ2-6; the D gene is possibly TRBD2, with 6 bases matching. The specimen was PBMCs. The CDR3 loop reads CASSLVAGGSFSGANVLTF. At the DNA level, the sequence is TGTGCCAGCAGCTTAGTAGCCGGGGGATCATTCTCTGGGGCCAACGTCCTGACTTTC.